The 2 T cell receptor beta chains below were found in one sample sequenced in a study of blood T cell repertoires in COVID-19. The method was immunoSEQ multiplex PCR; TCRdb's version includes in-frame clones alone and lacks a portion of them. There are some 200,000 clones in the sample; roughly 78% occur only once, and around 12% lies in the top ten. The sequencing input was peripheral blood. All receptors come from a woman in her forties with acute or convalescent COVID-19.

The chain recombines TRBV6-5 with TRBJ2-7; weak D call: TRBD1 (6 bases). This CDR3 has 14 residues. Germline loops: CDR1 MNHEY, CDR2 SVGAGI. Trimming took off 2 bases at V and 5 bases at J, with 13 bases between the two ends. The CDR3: CASSYGQGQNEQYF. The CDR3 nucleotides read TGTGCCAGCAGTTACGGTCAGGGGCAAAACGAGCAGTACTTC.

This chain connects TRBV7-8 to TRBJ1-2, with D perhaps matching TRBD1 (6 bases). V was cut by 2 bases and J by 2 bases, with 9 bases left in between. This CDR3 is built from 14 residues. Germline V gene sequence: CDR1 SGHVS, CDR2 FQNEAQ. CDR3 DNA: TGTGCCAGCAGCTTAAATAGGGGGAACTATGGCTACACCTTC. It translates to CASSLNRGNYGYTF.